This T cell receptor (beta chain) was recorded in a study of CD8 T cells in Susac syndrome (dated by TCRdb to about 2019). About the investigation overall: Repertoire sequencing was used to test whether CD8+ T cell activation and differentiation in Susac syndrome was antigen driven. CD8+ T cell repertoire clonality was compared between fewer than 13 healthy donors, around 14 Susac syndrome patients and around 16 multiple sclerosis patients. General study outcomes and caveats: The number of individuals in the TCR sequencing and HLA analysis was acknowledged as relatively small.

The CDR3 runs 15 amino acids, cysteine and phenylalanine included. This entry keeps only the CDR3 DNA: 45 bases, framed from base 1. CDR1 SEHNR and CDR2 FQNEAQ were looked up in the germline V gene (reference sequence). Germline trimming amounts to 2 bases on V and 4 bases on J, with 4 as the count of junction bases outside the gene matches. RNA was extracted with the RNeasy kit and 0.5 to 1 ug was reverse transcribed using random hexamers. TCR beta CDR3 regions were amplified with the immunoSEQ multiplex PCR assay covering 54 Vbeta and 13 Jbeta segments. To correct PCR amplification bias, a synthetic template baseline was used for both primer optimization and computational correction. The original methods were these. Only productive sequences were kept, with reads annotated to V, D and J genes according to IMGT and analyzed in immunoSEQ Analyzer. To calculate clonality, Shannon entropy was normalized by log2 of the number of productive unique sequences and then subtracted from one. For each patient and control, public and private clones were evaluated within the 100 most prevalent clones. Clones were defined as Susac-specific if absent from the healthy and MS cohorts, from more than 900 published viral clones and from other ImmuneACCESS disease sequences. TCRdb reworked the public reads: Q25 trimming with fastp, MiXCR clone assembly, productive beta chains retained. One record per CDR3 amino acid sequence lists the most common genes and DNA. These V and J calls are TCRdb output, not the study's own analysis. In this sample the table shows 50,000 to 65,000 distinct CDR3 sequences, roughly nine tenths of which occur a single time. About 0.21% of the sample rests with the top ten.

High-throughput TCR beta sequencing profiled peripheral blood CD8+ and CD4+ T cells from healthy donors, Susac syndrome patients and multiple sclerosis patients. Healthy donors were included as age- and sex-matched controls. CD8+ TEMRA cells were enriched by FACS, while bulk CD8+ and CD4+ T cells were purified by magnetic negative isolation. Blood was collected in EDTA tubes and processed within 24 hours, with PBMCs isolated through density gradient centrifugation. PBMCs destined for TCR sequencing were cryopreserved in liquid nitrogen and later thawed in a 37 °C water bath. Purity of sorted or isolated CD4+, CD8+ and CD8+ TEMRA cells was at least 90%. For this clonotype: It has no known antigen specificity. No base quality values were provided; no much bigger clone lies one nucleotide off.

Material for sequencing was CD8+ T cells from PBMCs. The V and J genes are TRBV7-9 and TRBJ1-4, with TRBD1 identical over 7 junction bases. The receptor's source is a human donor in good health. The nucleotide sequence reads TGTGCCAGCAGCTTACGGGACAGCAGTAATGAAAAACTGTTTTTT. The encoded protein is CASSLRDSSNEKLFF.